What follows are 11 T cell receptor beta chains derived from one specimen sequenced in a study of blood T cell repertoires in COVID-19. Measured with immunoSEQ multiplex PCR; TCRdb has only the in-frame clones, and not every one. The sample lists hundreds of thousands of clones, roughly 89% occurring once. The sequenced material came from peripheral blood. Receptors originate from a woman between 25 and 40 years old with active or convalescent COVID-19.

The gene calls are TRBV5-1 and TRBJ2-7; TRBD1 might be the D (6 bases). The germline CDR1 and CDR2 sequences are SGHRS and YFSETQ. The CDR3 sequence is 17 residues long. The V and J ends lost 4 bases and 1 base respectively, with 21 bases between them. CDR3 region: CASSITPYSGESYEQYF. CDR3 DNA sequence: TGCGCCAGCAGCATAACTCCATACTCAGGGGAATCCTACGAGCAGTACTTC.

This chain connects TRBV6-5 to TRBJ1-2, with 7 bases identical to TRBD1. This CDR3 has 16 amino acids. In germline, CDR1 is MNHEY, CDR2 SVGAGI. Germline trimming cut 0 bases from V and 3 bases from J; bases unmatched to any gene: 7. CDR3 DNA: TGTGCCAGCAGTTACTCGCGACAGGGTGATTACTATGGCTACACCTTC. Translated: CASSYSRQGDYYGYTF.

This chain's CDR3 is CASMAANYGYTF. CDR3 sequence (DNA): TGTGCCAGTATGGCAGCTAACTATGGCTACACCTTC. V and J are TRBV19 and TRBJ1-2; no firm D call. CDR3 length: 12 residues. Germline CDR1 is LNHDA and CDR2 is SQIVND (reference sequence). V was clipped by 7 bases and J by 0 bases, with 6 bases between them.

The chain recombines TRBV5-4 with TRBJ1-1, with 9 bases lining up with TRBD1. The CDR3 has 17 amino acids. Germline V gene data show CDR1 as SGHNT and CDR2 as YYREEE (reference sequence). Losses at the gene ends were 0 bases for V and 3 bases for J; bases not matched to a gene: 9. CDR3 in amino acids: CASSLAYGQGTDTEAFF. For the CDR3, the DNA is TGTGCCAGCAGCTTGGCCTATGGACAGGGGACGGACACTGAAGCTTTCTTT.

This clone has only a few counts. V and J are TRBV6-1 and TRBJ2-5; TRBD2 matches 8 bases. This CDR3 has 15 residues. Per the germline V gene, CDR1 is MNHNS and CDR2 is SASEGT. V lost 2 bases and J lost 4; bases outside the gene matches: 6. The CDR3, as DNA: TGTGCCAGCAGTGAAATCGGGGGGGGCTCAGAGACCCAGTACTTC. Its translation: CASSEIGGGSETQYF.

This clone was observed a handful of times. The J gene is TRBJ1-3, the V gene TRBV7-2, with a weak D call TRBD1 (6 bases). V dropped 5 bases and J dropped 0 bases, with 14 bases sitting between them. CDR1 and CDR2 from the germline V gene are SGHTA and FQGNSA. This CDR3 region has 16 residues. As DNA, the CDR3 is TGTGCCAGCAGCGTCCAGGGGACCAACTCTGGAAACACCATATATTTT. Amino acid sequence: CASSVQGTNSGNTIYF.

V and J are TRBV6-5 and TRBJ2-5, with D maybe TRBD1 (6 bases). Trimming took off 2 bases at V and 7 bases at J, with 11 bases between the two ends. The CDR3 has 13 amino acids. Germline V lookup: CDR1 MNHEY, CDR2 SVGAGI. The CDR3 loop is CASSYDARGTQYF. DNA for the CDR3: TGTGCCAGCAGTTACGACGCCAGGGGGACCCAGTACTTC.

This chain joins TRBV4-1 and TRBJ2-5; the match to TRBD2 covers 11 bases. CDR3 length: 14 amino acids. Germline V gene lookup returns CDR1 MGHRA and CDR2 YSYEKL. The ends lost 7 bases at V and 2 bases at J; junction bases unmatched: 3. This CDR3 reads CASTRTSGQETQYF. The CDR3 bases are TGCGCCAGCACGCGGACTAGCGGGCAAGAGACCCAGTACTTC.

This clone showed up just once. The chain links TRBV10-2 to TRBJ1-3, with 8 bases matching TRBD1. CDR3 length equals 13 residues. Germline CDR1 and CDR2: WSHSY and SAAADI. The V gene end was trimmed by 7 bases and the J gene end by 2 bases; junction bases not matched to a gene: 1. DNA of the CDR3: TGCGCCAGCAAGACAGGGGCTGGAAACACCATATATTTT. This codes for CASKTGAGNTIYF.

The V call is TRBV15, the J call TRBJ1-5; maybe TRBD1 (5 bases). The V gene lost 2 bases and the J gene lost 6 bases, with 5 bases spanning the gap. The germline CDR1 and CDR2 sequences are LNHNV and YYDKDF (reference sequence). The CDR3 covers 12 residues. In nucleotides, the CDR3 is TGTGCCACCAGCAGACAGGGTCAGCCCCAGCATTTT. Amino acid sequence: CATSRQGQPQHF.

The rearrangement uses TRBV3-1 (or the pseudogene TRBV3-2) and TRBJ2-5; 9 bases fit TRBD2. This CDR3 has 15 amino acids. The V gene end was trimmed by 4 bases and the J gene end by 5 bases; junction bases not matched to a gene: 8. Germline V CDR1 and CDR2: LGHDT, YNNKEL (reference sequence). The chain's CDR3 is CASSPRGGLSETQYF. In nucleotides, the CDR3 is TGTGCCAGCAGCCCGCGGGGGGGACTATCCGAGACCCAGTACTTC.